The 25 T cell receptor beta chains below all came from one sample that was sequenced in a study of early T cells in non-severe SARS-CoV-2 infection. TCRdb reprocessed the 5' RACE reads via MiXCR and lists one record per CDR3 protein. The sample records approximately 120,000 distinct CDR3 sequences, about 15% being singletons. The material sequenced was whole blood. The receptors come from an adult who was a healthcare worker with PCR-confirmed SARS-CoV-2 infection or an uninfected control (not recorded which).

This clonotype was seen many times. CDR3 nucleotides: TGTGCCAGCACCTTCGGACGATCAGGTGAAAAACTGTTTTTT. The encoded protein is CASTFGRSGEKLFF. The chain combines TRBV6-2 or TRBV6-3 with TRBJ1-4, with D hard to call. Looked up from germline, CDR1 is MNHEY and CDR2 is SVGEGT. Trimming stripped 7 bases from V and 7 bases from J, with 16 bases between. This CDR3 has 14 residues.

In regard to this clonotype: As the CDR3 is not closed by the conserved phenylalanine or tryptophan, this likely results from a read error. Here the CDR3 reads CASSGAGTDTQYC. The CDR3 DNA sequence: TGTGCCAGCAGCGGGGCAGGGACAGATACGCAGTATTGT. This sequence joins TRBV9 and TRBJ2-3; D might be TRBD1 (5 bases). CDR1 is SGDLS and CDR2 is YYNGEE in the germline V gene. V lost 3 bases to trimming and J lost 3 bases, with 8 bases between them. This CDR3 region has 13 residues.

This clonotype has just a few counts. The chain uses TRBV4-1 and TRBJ1-2; D not certain. V was pared by 4 bases and J by 8 bases, with 11 bases between. The germline V gene has CDR1 MGHRA and CDR2 YSYEKL. The CDR3 extends over 12 amino acids. The CDR3 bases are TGCGCCAGCAGCCGTCAACCGGAGGGCTACACCTTC. Translated, it gives CASSRQPEGYTF.

This clonotype showed up just once. The chain combines TRBV29-1 with TRBJ1-2; TRBD1 is a possible D gene (6 bases). Trimming cost V 5 bases and J 3 bases, with 19 bases left between them. This CDR3 has 15 amino acids. CDR1 and CDR2 (germline): SQVTM, ANQGSEA. CDR3 coding DNA: TGCAGCGTTCAGGCTGGAGGGGGACGATACTATGGCTACACCTTC. It codes for CSVQAGGGRYYGYTF.

With regard to this clonotype: Sequence at one end of the junction differs from germline and may be a read error. The chain combines TRBV12-3 or TRBV12-4 with TRBJ1-3; D not certain. The CDR3 has 16 residues. In nucleotides, the CDR3 is TGTGCCAGCACGTTAGAGTATAGCTTCTCTGAAAACACCATATATTTT. Amino acids: CASTLEYSFSENTIYF.

J is TRBJ2-3 and V is TRBV7-3, with 10 bases fitting TRBD2. The trim removed 4 bases at V and 4 bases at J, leaving 2 bases unmatched. From germline, CDR1 is SGHTA and CDR2 FQGTGA. The CDR3 sequence is 14 residues long. The CDR3 is CASSSSGGSDTQYF. CDR3 in DNA: TGTGCCAGCAGCTCTAGCGGGGGATCAGATACGCAGTATTTT.

J is TRBJ1-2 and V is TRBV12-3 or TRBV12-4; TRBD1 might be the D (5 bases). The CDR3 totals 13 residues. V was pared by 6 bases and J by 7 bases, with 15 bases between. The CDR3 reads CASRAGTLVGYTF. DNA of the CDR3: TGTGCCAGCAGAGCCGGGACCCTGGTTGGCTACACCTTC.

This chain links TRBV3-1 with TRBJ1-3; 9 nucleotides line up with TRBD1. The CDR3 extends over 20 amino acids. CDR1 and CDR2 from the germline V gene are LGHDT and YNNKEL (reference sequence). V trimming: 0 bases; J trimming: 0 bases; junction bases outside the gene matches: 12. The chain's CDR3 is CASSQDLHRGPQSSGNTIYF. CDR3 nucleotides: TGTGCCAGCAGCCAAGATCTGCACAGGGGGCCCCAAAGCTCTGGAAACACCATATATTTT.

This clonotype has more than one count but fewer than ten. The chain links TRBV30 to TRBJ1-6, with D unresolved. V lost 8 bases and J 0 bases, leaving 17 bases between the germline ends. This CDR3 spans 16 amino acids. Looked up from germline, CDR1 is GTSNPN and CDR2 is SVGIG (reference sequence). The CDR3 DNA follows: TGTGCCGGAAATGTCGGGAAAAGCTCCTATAATTCACCCCTCCACTTT. Its translation is CAGNVGKSSYNSPLHF. The full variable domain, in which reference TRBV30 and TRBJ1-6 provide the parts outside the CDR3, is SQTIHQWPATLVQPVGSPLSLECTVEGTSNPNLYWYRQAAGRGLQLLFYSVGIGQISSEVPQNLSASRPQDRQFILSSKKLLLSDSGFYLCAGNVGKSSYNSPLHFGNGTRLTVT.

In its sample, this clonotype was seen many times. The chain recombines TRBV10-3 with TRBJ1-1; 8 nucleotides line up with TRBD1. V gave up 3 bases and J gave up 4 bases; unmatched junction bases: 7. The CDR3 extends over 15 amino acids. In germline, CDR1 is ENHRY, CDR2 SYGVKD. CDR3 sequence: CAISETGQEATEAFF. CDR3 bases: TGTGCCATCAGTGAAACGGGACAGGAAGCCACTGAAGCTTTCTTT.

This clonotype was detected ten times or more. The chain uses TRBV7-9 and TRBJ2-3; perhaps TRBD1 as D (5 bases). V dropped 11 bases and J dropped 1 base, with 16 bases sitting between them. Germline CDR1 is SEHNR and CDR2 is FQNEAQ (reference sequence). The CDR3 runs to 14 residues. CDR3 loop: CAVKGNWGTDTQYF. The CDR3 coding sequence is TGTGCCGTCAAGGGGAATTGGGGCACAGATACGCAGTATTTT.

This clonotype appeared many times. The CDR3 DNA reads as TGTGCCAGCAGTCTAGCGGGGGGGCTCTCCTACAATGAGCAGTTCTTC. Amino acids: CASSLAGGLSYNEQFF. The V and J genes are TRBV3-1 and TRBJ2-1; 12 bases agree with TRBD2. With 6 bases clipped from V and 0 bases from J, the junction kept 3 bases outside the gene matches. Looked up from germline, CDR1 is LGHDT and CDR2 is YNNKEL (reference sequence). The CDR3 is 16 amino acids.

This clonotype was recorded many times. The gene calls are TRBV6-2 or TRBV6-3 and TRBJ2-3; 7 bases match TRBD2. CDR1 and CDR2 from the germline V gene are MNHEY and SVGEGT. Germline trimming cut 5 bases from V and 1 base from J; bases unmatched to any gene: 0. The CDR3 loop spans 13 amino acids. The CDR3 loop is CASSAGGTDTQYF. The CDR3 nucleotides are TGTGCCAGCAGTGCGGGGGGCACAGATACGCAGTATTTT.

This clonotype was seen a few times. The CDR3: CASSEISEAFF. The CDR3 DNA sequence: TGTGCCAGCAGTGAAATAAGTGAAGCTTTCTTT. The rearrangement links TRBV7-9 to TRBJ1-1; no definite D call. Germline lookup yields CDR1 SEHNR and CDR2 FQNEAQ (reference sequence). Trimming removed 6 bases at V and 7 bases at J, with 9 bases between. There are 11 residues in the CDR3.

This clonotype was seen at least ten times. The chain couples TRBV29-1 to TRBJ2-3; TRBD2 aligns across 10 bases. V shed 4 bases and J 2 bases; nucleotides not matched to a gene: 6. Germline-derived CDR1 and CDR2 are SQVTM and ANQGSEA. This CDR3 region has 15 residues. The DNA of the CDR3 is TGCAGCGTTGCCCCTAGCGGGGGCCTCACAGATACGCAGTATTTT. Protein sequence: CSVAPSGGLTDTQYF.

This clonotype has a count of ten or more. The V gene is TRBV20-1, the J gene TRBJ2-3; D gene ambiguous. CDR3 length equals 13 residues. V gave up 0 bases and J gave up 4 bases, with 8 bases separating them. Germline assignment: CDR1 DFQATT and CDR2 SNEGSKA (reference sequence). CDR3 residues: CSARDPPSDTQYF. CDR3 sequence (DNA): TGCAGTGCTAGAGATCCACCCTCAGATACGCAGTATTTT.

V gene TRBV18 combines with J gene TRBJ1-4; D unresolved. CDR1 is KGHSH, CDR2 LQKENI, per germline. This CDR3 has 12 residues. The germline V and J ends were trimmed by 5 bases and 8 bases, with 9 bases remaining between them. The DNA for the CDR3 is TGTGCCAGCTCATCTAATGGGGAAAAACTGTTTTTT. Protein sequence: CASSSNGEKLFF.

The chain combines TRBV3-1 with TRBJ1-1; D is uncertain. CDR1 is LGHDT and CDR2 is YNNKEL in the germline V gene (reference sequence). The V gene lost 1 base and the J gene lost 2 bases, with 5 bases spanning the gap. The CDR3 loop spans 13 amino acids. CDR3 in amino acids: CASSQVSNTEAFF. Here the CDR3 DNA reads TGTGCCAGCAGCCAAGTGAGCAACACTGAAGCTTTCTTT.

V usage is TRBV6-1 and J usage is TRBJ2-5; TRBD1 aligns across 7 bases. V lost 7 bases, J lost 4 bases, and 3 bases stayed unmatched. Germline V gives CDR1 MNHNS, CDR2 SASEGT. CDR3 length: 12 amino acids. This chain's CDR3 is CASTGTVETQYF. The DNA of the CDR3 is TGTGCCAGCACCGGGACAGTAGAGACCCAGTACTTC.

This clonotype was detected ten times or more. The V gene is TRBV7-6, the J gene TRBJ2-5; tentatively, D is TRBD2 (6 bases). Looked up from germline, CDR1 is SGHVS and CDR2 is FNYEAQ. The CDR3 has 16 residues. Trimming removed 3 bases at V and 5 bases at J, with 19 bases between. CDR3 coding DNA: TGTGCCAGCAGCTTGGCCGATGGGGGACGGGAGGAGACCCAGTACTTC. Protein: CASSLADGGREETQYF.

In this sample, this clonotype turned up a few times. The chain is built from TRBV6-5 and TRBJ2-7, with D tentatively TRBD1 or TRBD2 (5 bases each). CDR3 length equals 12 residues. Germline CDR1 reads MNHEY; CDR2 reads SVGAGI. V was pared by 2 bases and J by 7 bases, with 9 bases between. This chain's CDR3 is CASSYQGGEQYF. Here the CDR3 DNA reads TGTGCCAGCAGTTACCAGGGCGGGGAGCAGTACTTC.

This clonotype was recorded at least ten times. The gene calls are TRBV19 and TRBJ2-7; D may be TRBD1 (6 bases). This CDR3 region has 14 residues. V was cut by 4 bases and J by 6 bases, with 16 bases left in between. CDR1 and CDR2 (germline): LNHDA, SQIVND (reference sequence). The CDR3 DNA is TGTGCCAGTAGTACCCAGACAGGCGTTAGCGAGCAGTACTTC. Translating gives CASSTQTGVSEQYF.

The CDR3 sequence is CASTQDRFYEQYF. The DNA of the CDR3 is TGTGCCAGCACCCAGGACAGATTCTACGAGCAGTACTTC. The gene calls are TRBV6-6 and TRBJ2-7, with TRBD1 as a possible D gene (6 bases). This CDR3 comprises 13 residues. V gave up 7 bases and J gave up 3 bases, with 13 bases separating them. Germline CDR1 is MNHNY and CDR2 is SVGAGI (reference sequence).

Remarks on this clonotype: One end of the junction does not line up with germline, which may come from a read error. V usage is TRBV3-1 and J usage is TRBJ1-2; D might be TRBD1 (5 bases). The V gene's germline CDR1 is LGHDT and CDR2 YNNKEL (reference sequence). There are 13 residues in the CDR3. CDR3 sequence reads: CASSPTVNFGYTF. DNA for the CDR3: TGTGCCAGCAGCCCGACAGTAAACTTTGGCTACACCTTC.

This rearrangement joins TRBV4-1 to TRBJ1-3, with D unresolved. The CDR3 covers 13 residues. Germline V gene lookup returns CDR1 MGHRA and CDR2 YSYEKL. Trimming shortened V by 4 bases and J by 11 bases, and 15 bases separated the two germline ends. Here the CDR3 reads CASSPGERMPIYF. The CDR3 DNA follows: TGCGCCAGCAGCCCCGGGGAGAGGATGCCCATATATTTT.